Below, 32 T cell receptor beta chains from the same sample are listed, as sequenced in a study of blood T cell repertoires in COVID-19. The method was immunoSEQ multiplex PCR; TCRdb's version includes in-frame clones alone and lacks a portion of them. Of approximately 200,000 clones listed, 85% to 90% are singletons. The source material was PBMCs or T cells enriched from blood (not recorded which). Receptor source: a woman aged 35 to 49 with acute COVID-19.

The chain joins TRBV3-1 (or the pseudogene TRBV3-2) to TRBJ1-1; D gene unclear. This CDR3 has 15 residues. Looked up from germline, CDR1 is LGHDT and CDR2 is YNNKEL (reference sequence). Trimming shortened V by 3 bases and J by 7 bases, and 18 bases separated the two germline ends. The CDR3 nucleotides are TGTGCCAGCAGCCAGAAGTCGTACCCGGGAGGTGAAGCTTTCTTT. Its translation: CASSQKSYPGGEAFF.

V is TRBV27 and J is TRBJ2-3, with a tentative D call TRBD1 (5 bases). V gave up 3 bases and J gave up 6 bases, with 19 bases separating them. Germline V gene lookup returns CDR1 MNHEY and CDR2 SMNVEV (reference sequence). The CDR3 is made up of 16 amino acids. The CDR3 spells CASSFRGSLFADTQYF. The CDR3 nucleotides read TGTGCCAGCAGTTTTAGGGGCTCACTCTTCGCTGATACGCAGTATTTT.

The chain recombines TRBV28 with TRBJ2-2; 8 bases map to TRBD2. CDR3 length: 16 residues. From germline, CDR1 is MDHEN and CDR2 SYDVKM. V was pared by 6 bases and J by 5 bases, with 11 bases of the junction left unmatched. The CDR3 nucleotides are TGTGCCAGCAGGGCCCGGCGGGGGGCGGGAACCGGGGAGCTGTTTTTT. This sequence encodes CASRARRGAGTGELFF. Combining the CDR3 with reference TRBV28 and TRBJ2-2 gives the whole variable domain DVKVTQSSRYLVKRTGEKVFLECVQDMDHENMFWYRQDPGLGLRLIYFSYDVKMKEKGDIPEGYSVSREKKERFSLILESASTNQTSMYLCASRARRGAGTGELFFGEGSRLTVL.

The V call is TRBV18, the J call TRBJ1-5; unclear D gene. The germline V and J ends were trimmed by 3 bases and 7 bases, with 19 bases remaining between them. The germline CDR1 and CDR2 sequences are KGHSH and LQKENI. This CDR3 has 16 amino acids. This chain's CDR3 is CASSPPGGRLGQPQHF. CDR3 coding DNA: TGTGCCAGCTCACCTCCTGGAGGAAGACTGGGGCAGCCCCAGCATTTT.

The gene calls are TRBV4-3 and TRBJ2-3; 12 positions agree with TRBD2. CDR3 length: 16 residues. Trimming cost V 2 bases and J 6 bases; bases outside gene matches: 6. Germline V CDR1 and CDR2: LGHNA, YSLEER. CDR3 in amino acids: CASSQLLAGGGDTQYF. The CDR3, as DNA: TGCGCCAGCAGCCAACTACTAGCGGGAGGTGGGGATACGCAGTATTTT.

The V call is TRBV3-1 (or the pseudogene TRBV3-2), the J call TRBJ2-3, with 9 bases aligning to TRBD2. Unmatched junction bases numbered 10, after V lost 0 bases and J lost 6 bases. The CDR3 totals 17 residues. The V gene's germline CDR1 is LGHDT and CDR2 YNNKEL (reference sequence). The DNA for the CDR3 is TGTGCCAGCAGCCAAGAATTAGCGGGAGTATGGGCCGATACGCAGTATTTT. Amino acid sequence: CASSQELAGVWADTQYF.

This clone was recorded once. V usage is TRBV4-1 and J usage is TRBJ2-3; 11 nucleotides match TRBD2. The germline V gene encodes CDR1 MGHRA and CDR2 YSYEKL. J was trimmed by 8 bases and V by 4 bases; bases with no gene match: 14. The length of the CDR3 is 17 residues. The CDR3 DNA reads as TGCGCCAGCAGCCTGAACATGGGTAGCGGGGGGGCTGTTACGCAGTATTTT. Its translation is CASSLNMGSGGAVTQYF.

The chain combines TRBV5-5 with TRBJ2-1, with TRBD2 matching 8 bases. This CDR3 comprises 19 residues. Trimming took 0 bases from V and 1 from J; bases not matched to a gene: 12. The V gene's germline CDR1 is SGHKS and CDR2 YYEKEE (reference sequence). CDR3 amino acids: CASSLGAGGFLPSYNEQFF. As DNA, the CDR3 is TGTGCCAGCAGCTTGGGTGCGGGGGGTTTCCTCCCATCCTACAATGAGCAGTTCTTC.

This clone was recorded once. The chain combines TRBV10-3 with TRBJ1-4; no reliable D call. The germline V gene encodes CDR1 ENHRY and CDR2 SYGVKD. V shed 3 bases and J shed 0 bases, with 11 bases lying between them. This CDR3 has 16 amino acids. The CDR3 spells CAISDATGTTNEKLFF. CDR3 sequence (DNA): TGTGCCATCAGTGACGCAACGGGGACAACTAATGAAAAACTGTTTTTT.

This chain links TRBV27 with TRBJ2-5; TRBD2 matches 10 bases. V trimming: 2 bases; J trimming: 1 base; junction bases outside the gene matches: 7. The CDR3 loop spans 17 amino acids. From germline, CDR1 is MNHEY and CDR2 SMNVEV (reference sequence). The CDR3 DNA sequence: TGTGCCAGCAGTTTACATAACCTAGCGGGAGCCCAAGAGACCCAGTACTTC. This gives the protein CASSLHNLAGAQETQYF.

The chain couples TRBV18 to TRBJ2-5; TRBD1 matches at 9 bases. V was pared by 4 bases and J by 5 bases, with 5 bases of the junction left unmatched. CDR3 size: 14 residues. Germline V gene lookup returns CDR1 KGHSH and CDR2 LQKENI. The CDR3 loop is CASSLNRGRETQYF. As DNA, the CDR3 is TGTGCCAGCTCACTCAACAGGGGGCGTGAGACCCAGTACTTC.

In its sample, this clone was seen once. This chain uses TRBV7-8 with TRBJ2-3; D gene ambiguous. Trimming removed 1 base at V and 0 bases at J, with 5 bases between. This CDR3 has 14 amino acids. CDR1 SGHVS and CDR2 FQNEAQ come from the germline V gene. The CDR3 nucleotides read TGTGCCAGCAGCTTAGTGGGCAGCACAGATACGCAGTATTTT. Translated: CASSLVGSTDTQYF.

The chain has TRBV3-1 (or the pseudogene TRBV3-2) and TRBJ1-1, with 8 bases fitting TRBD1. Germline-derived CDR1 and CDR2 are LGHDT and YNNKEL (reference sequence). V lost 3 bases, J lost 4 bases, and 7 bases stayed unmatched. There are 15 residues in the CDR3. In DNA, the CDR3 is TGTGCCAGCAGCCAGATGACAGGGGTTGTCACTGAAGCTTTCTTT. Amino acid sequence: CASSQMTGVVTEAFF.

For this clone: Other DNA sequences in this sample translate to the same CDR3. This chain links TRBV5-1 with TRBJ1-1, with a tentative D call TRBD1 (6 bases). The CDR3 loop spans 13 amino acids. Germline CDR1 reads SGHRS; CDR2 reads YFSETQ. With 3 bases removed from V and 4 bases from J, the gap between germline ends came to 10 bases. The CDR3 region has the DNA TGCGCCAGCAGCTCGGACAGCTTCACTGAAGCTTTCTTT. The encoded protein is CASSSDSFTEAFF.

The V and J genes are TRBV5-6 and TRBJ1-3; 9 bases match TRBD1. V trimming: 7 bases; J trimming: 8 bases; junction bases outside the gene matches: 7. This CDR3 is 13 amino acids long. Germline V gene data show CDR1 as SGHDT and CDR2 as YYEEEE. The DNA for the CDR3 is TGTGCCAGCTACAACAGGGGGCAAGACACCATATATTTT. This gives the protein CASYNRGQDTIYF.

This chain connects TRBV5-1 to TRBJ1-1; the match to TRBD1 covers 9 bases. J was trimmed by 7 bases and V by 4 bases; bases with no gene match: 8. Germline assignment: CDR1 SGHRS and CDR2 YFSETQ. This CDR3 contains 14 residues. The CDR3 sequence is CASSPGQGGIEAFF. The CDR3, as DNA: TGCGCCAGCAGCCCGGGACAGGGTGGGATTGAAGCTTTCTTT.

This clone was picked up one time. The chain has TRBV27 and TRBJ2-2; 7 bases are shared with TRBD2. Trimming removed 7 bases from V and 5 bases from J; junction bases left unmatched: 13. In germline, CDR1 is MNHEY, CDR2 SMNVEV (reference sequence). The CDR3 runs 16 residues. The CDR3 loop reads CASKKGGGSPTGELFF. CDR3 nucleotide sequence: TGTGCCAGCAAAAAAGGCGGGGGTTCGCCTACCGGGGAGCTGTTTTTT.

The DNA of the CDR3 is TGTGCCAGCAGCTTTACTAGTTTTTTCAATGAGCAGTTCTTC. It codes for CASSFTSFFNEQFF. The chain has TRBV7-9 and TRBJ2-1, with D maybe TRBD2 (5 bases). V was pared by 3 bases and J by 6 bases, with 12 bases between. Germline lookup yields CDR1 SEHNR and CDR2 FQNEAQ (reference sequence). CDR3 length equals 14 residues. Together with reference TRBV7-9 and TRBJ2-1, the CDR3 gives the full variable domain: DTGVSQNPRHKITKRGQNVTFRCDPISEHNRLYWYRQTLGQGPEFLTYFQNEAQLEKSRLLSDRFSAERPKGSFSTLEIQRTEQGDSAMYLCASSFTSFFNEQFFGPGTRLTVL.

The CDR3, as DNA: TGCGCCAGCAGCCACCCGGTGCTAGCGGTCACTGAGCAGTTCTTC. It encodes CASSHPVLAVTEQFF. The rearrangement links TRBV4-1 to TRBJ2-1; 7 bases map to TRBD2. J lost 9 bases, V lost 3 bases, and 11 bases had no gene match. CDR1 is MGHRA and CDR2 is YSYEKL in the germline V gene. CDR3 length: 15 amino acids.

The J gene is TRBJ1-4, the V gene TRBV6-1, with TRBD1 matching 9 bases. Trimming cost V 3 bases and J 10 bases; bases outside gene matches: 9. Per germline, CDR1 MNHNS and CDR2 SASEGT. This CDR3 has 15 residues. The CDR3 protein is CASSDRTGVEGKLFF. As DNA, the CDR3 is TGTGCCAGCAGTGACCGGACAGGGGTAGAAGGAAAACTGTTTTTT.

V is TRBV9 and J is TRBJ2-3; 7 nucleotides align to TRBD2. From germline, CDR1 is SGDLS and CDR2 YYNGEE. After removal of 0 bases from V and 5 bases from J, the junction contained 6 bases not matched to a gene. The CDR3 sequence is 15 residues long. CDR3 in amino acids: CASSVVAGERDTQYF. DNA for the CDR3: TGTGCCAGCAGCGTAGTTGCGGGAGAGAGAGATACGCAGTATTTT.

Points on this clone: This sample includes further DNA sequences coding for the same CDR3. This chain uses TRBV6-1 with TRBJ1-5; TRBD1 matches at 9 bases. Germline trimming cut 1 base from V and 4 bases from J; bases unmatched to any gene: 2. The CDR3 runs 15 residues. The germline gives CDR1 MNHNS, CDR2 SASEGT. The CDR3 here is CASSEVGTGNQPQHF. In nucleotides, the CDR3 is TGTGCCAGCAGTGAAGTAGGGACAGGGAATCAGCCCCAGCATTTT.

CDR3 nucleotides: TGCAGCGTTGAAGGCTCTAGCGGGAGATCAGATACGCAGTATTTT. This gives the protein CSVEGSSGRSDTQYF. The gene calls are TRBV29-1 and TRBJ2-3, with 10 bases fitting TRBD2. This CDR3 has 15 amino acids. The germline V gene encodes CDR1 SQVTM and CDR2 ANQGSEA. J lost 4 bases, V lost 1 base, and 5 bases had no gene match.

This clone was recorded once. The chain uses TRBV9 and TRBJ2-2; D is possibly TRBD1 (6 bases). Germline V gene sequence: CDR1 SGDLS, CDR2 YYNGEE. Trimming stripped 3 bases from V and 6 bases from J, with 12 bases between. CDR3 length equals 14 residues. The CDR3 DNA reads as TGTGCCAGCAGCGGAGAAGACAGGCCCGGGGAGCTGTTTTTT. This encodes CASSGEDRPGELFF.

CDR3 loop: CASSPRTSGQETQYF. As DNA, the CDR3 is TGTGCCAGCAGCCCCCGGACTAGCGGCCAAGAGACCCAGTACTTC. V gene TRBV21-1 combines with J gene TRBJ2-5; the table's D call of TRBD2 was not tested on the DNA. TRBV21-1 is tagged as a pseudogene. The CDR3 covers 15 residues.

The gene calls are TRBV5-1 and TRBJ1-1, with D possibly being TRBD1 (6 bases). The V gene's germline CDR1 is SGHRS and CDR2 YFSETQ. Between the trimmed V and J ends, which lost 4 bases and 0 bases, there was a span of 13 bases. The CDR3 is 15 residues long. CDR3 amino acids: CASSRGAGMNTEAFF. For the CDR3, the DNA is TGCGCCAGCAGCCGGGGGGCTGGGATGAACACTGAAGCTTTCTTT.

The rearrangement uses TRBV7-8 and TRBJ2-2; perhaps TRBD1 as D (6 bases). V lost 6 bases and J 6 bases, leaving 8 bases between the germline ends. Germline assignment: CDR1 SGHVS and CDR2 FQNEAQ. This CDR3 has 12 residues. DNA of the CDR3: TGTGCCAGCAGGTGGGGGCCCGGGGAGCTGTTTTTT. This encodes CASRWGPGELFF.

The V and J genes are TRBV5-1 and TRBJ2-7; a weak D match, TRBD2 (6 bases). Trimming took 0 bases from V and 5 from J, leaving 15 bases between them. The CDR3 consists of 15 residues. Germline lookup yields CDR1 SGHRS and CDR2 YFSETQ. The CDR3 region has the DNA TGCGCCAGCAGCTTGGCAAGCGGGCGTCGAGACGAGCAGTACTTC. This translates into CASSLASGRRDEQYF. The full variable domain, with the rest looked up from reference TRBV5-1 and TRBJ2-7, is KAGVTQTPRYLIKTRGQQVTLSCSPISGHRSVSWYQQTPGQGLQFLFEYFSETQRNKGNFPGRFSGRQFSNSRSEMNVSTLELGDSALYLCASSLASGRRDEQYFGPGTRLTVT.

The chain uses TRBV6-6 and TRBJ1-1, with a tentative D call TRBD1 (5 bases). CDR1 and CDR2 from the germline V gene are MNHNY and SVGAGI (reference sequence). Trimming took 2 bases from V and 0 from J, leaving 13 bases between them. The CDR3 consists of 16 residues. In DNA form, the CDR3 reads TGTGCCAGCAGTTACCAATCGCTGGACATGAACACTGAAGCTTTCTTT. Protein sequence: CASSYQSLDMNTEAFF.

In nucleotides, the CDR3 is TGTGCCAGCAGTGAACGACTAGCGGCGAACACCGGGGAGCTGTTTTTT. Amino acid sequence: CASSERLAANTGELFF. The chain joins TRBV25-1 to TRBJ2-2, with 9 bases lining up with TRBD2. V lost 2 bases to trimming and J lost 0 bases; unmatched junction nucleotides: 1. Germline CDR1 reads MGHDK; CDR2 reads SYGVNS. The CDR3 covers 16 residues.

This rearrangement joins TRBV9 to TRBJ2-2; 8 nucleotides match TRBD1. CDR3 length: 15 amino acids. Germline V gene lookup returns CDR1 SGDLS and CDR2 YYNGEE. V lost 2 bases and J lost 5; bases outside the gene matches: 5. CDR3 amino acids: CASSVQGAGTGELFF. CDR3 DNA: TGTGCCAGCAGCGTTCAGGGGGCGGGAACCGGGGAGCTGTTTTTT.

This chain connects TRBV5-1 to TRBJ2-5; D uncertain. V lost 4 bases, J lost 2 bases, and 6 bases lay in between. The CDR3 is 12 residues long. Germline CDR1 and CDR2: SGHRS and YFSETQ. CDR3 bases: TGCGCCAGCAGCCCGACTCAAGAGACCCAGTACTTC. As protein: CASSPTQETQYF.